This T cell receptor beta chain was observed in a study of blood T cell repertoires in COVID-19. Ages ranged from 18 to 89 years, with residence in fewer than 25 US areas. Participants were placed into cohorts based on the clinical history they reported. Exposed enrollees had met someone with a PCR-confirmed or clinician-diagnosed COVID-19 case at some point within the 2 weeks before study entry. This CDR3 has 15 amino acids. CDR1 MNHEY and CDR2 SVGAGI come from the germline V gene. Trimming removed 0 bases at V and 1 base at J, with 10 bases between. Original processing notes: The assay estimated nucleated cells by amplifying reference gene primers. TCRdb keeps only in-frame clones here, not all; method: immunoSEQ multiplex PCR. D and trimming come from the DNA, and the V and J calls and clone size come from that table. Altogether 140,000 to 150,000 clones are present, about 90% being singletons, with the ten largest covering under 4.5%.

The chain is built from TRBV6-5 and TRBJ2-7, with D hard to call. The specimen was PBMCs or T cells enriched from blood (not recorded which). The TCR sequence derives from a woman in her 40s who had been exposed to COVID-19. The CDR3 DNA sequence: TGTGCCAGCAGTTACTCGGGCTCTCGATCCTACGAGCAGTACTTC. Its protein product is CASSYSGSRSYEQYF.